This T cell receptor (beta chain) originates from a study of T cells in women clearing cervical HPV infection. The protocol was immunoSEQ multiplex PCR, while the TCRdb copy is restricted to in-frame clones and leaves out a portion. The ten most abundant clones cover around 4% of a sample with tens of thousands of clones. About this clone itself: The CDR3 end is not reached by the read, which stops 3 residues before it; the germline J gene fills it in.

Per germline, CDR1 SNHLY and CDR2 FYNNEI. CDR3 length: 13 amino acids. The chain uses TRBV2 and TRBJ1-2; 11 bases are a match to TRBD1. The sequenced sample was blood buffy coat. The TCR was taken from a woman between 18 and 69 years old with a cervical HPV16 infection that either progressed to CIN3+ or cleared (not recorded which). Incomplete CDR3 DNA: TGTGCCAGTTACGGACAGGGGGCGTCGGGC. Its protein product is CASYGQGASG. The whole CDR3 reads CASYGQGASGYTF.